This T cell receptor (beta chain) was retrieved from a study of blood T cell repertoires in COVID-19. The method was immunoSEQ multiplex PCR; TCRdb's version includes in-frame clones alone and lacks a portion of them. The sample has roughly 520,000 clones; approximately 90% are singletons. This clone was observed a single time. CDR1 is MNHNY and CDR2 is SVGAGI in the germline V gene (reference sequence). V lost 8 bases and J lost 5, with 21 bases in between. This CDR3 spans 16 amino acids. The sample taken for sequencing was PBMCs or T cells enriched from blood (not recorded which). V gene TRBV6-6 combines with J gene TRBJ2-2; the D gene is possibly TRBD1 (6 bases). This receptor was identified in a woman aged 40 to 49 who had recovered from COVID-19. CDR3 coding DNA: TGTGCCAGCCCCTCGAGGGGGACCGCCAGAACCGGGGAGCTGTTTTTT. This gives the protein CASPSRGTARTGELFF.